The following is a T cell receptor beta chain sequence with its context. Libraries were prepared by immunoSEQ multiplex PCR; TCRdb keeps only in-frame clonotypes and omits some of them. The repertoire includes 200,000 to 250,000 clones, approximately 90% of them detected once, and roughly 0.95% sits in the top ten. The CDR3 is made up of 17 amino acids. Germline loops: CDR1 SGHDT, CDR2 YYEEEE. J was trimmed by 8 bases and V by 0 bases; bases with no gene match: 7. Adults between roughly 18 and 95 years of age took part from 24 US areas. This specimen belongs to a study of blood T cell repertoires in COVID-19. Study summary: Nucleic acid was either cDNA or gDNA, and it came from T cells, B-cell-depleted T cells, or PBMCs.

This clonotype was sampled from a man between 50 and 59 years old who had been exposed to COVID-19. What was sequenced was PBMCs or T cells enriched from blood (not recorded which). The chain combines TRBV5-6 with TRBJ2-1; 14 positions match TRBD2. DNA of the CDR3: TGTGCCAGCAGCTTGGGGACCGGGACTAGCGGGGGTTATGAGCAGTTCTTC. Amino acids: CASSLGTGTSGGYEQFF.